This passage covers 6 T cell receptor beta chains from one sample sequenced in a study of T cell clonality in common variable immunodeficiency. Method: immunoSEQ multiplex PCR; TCRdb's copy keeps in-frame clones and lacks some. The data show about 60,000 clones, none appearing only once, with 1.5% to 2% held by the ten largest. The specimen was peripheral blood mononuclear cells. These receptors were taken from a person aged 18 to 75 in good health.

This clone was detected many times. The sequenced fragment ends 3 residues before the CDR3 boundary, so the rest is inferred from the germline J gene. The chain uses TRBV12-3 or TRBV12-4 and TRBJ2-3; 8 nucleotides align to TRBD2. The CDR3 extends over 15 amino acids. V was pared by 4 bases and J by 3 bases, with 6 bases of the junction left unmatched. The chain's CDR3 is CASSSRSGRTDTQYF. Incomplete CDR3 DNA: TGTGCCAGCAGTTCACGGAGCGGGAGAACAGATACG.

This clone was recorded at least ten times. The read halts 3 residues ahead of the CDR3 end, with the missing end drawn from the germline J gene. The V and J genes are TRBV19 and TRBJ2-7; 8 bases line up with TRBD2. The V gene's germline CDR1 is LNHDA and CDR2 SQIVND (reference sequence). The V and J ends lost 5 bases and 3 bases, in that order; junction bases with no gene match: 9. CDR3 length: 15 residues. CDR3 sequence reads: CASSYQRERIYEQYF. Incomplete CDR3 DNA: TGTGCCAGTAGTTACCAGCGGGAGAGGATCTACGAG.

In its sample, this clone was seen many times. The read gets to within 3 residues of the CDR3 end, and the germline J gene fills in the rest. The rearrangement uses TRBV11-2 and TRBJ2-3; D is unclear. V shed 4 bases and J shed 2 bases, with 4 bases lying between them. This CDR3 has 12 amino acids. Germline V gives CDR1 SGHAT, CDR2 FQNNGV. The CDR3 region is CASSSNTDTQYF. The CDR3 DNA, read in part, is TGTGCCAGCAGCTCAAACACAGATACG.

This clone has a count of ten or more. The sequenced fragment ends 3 residues before the CDR3 boundary, so the rest is inferred from the germline J gene. The V and J genes are TRBV12-3 or TRBV12-4 and TRBJ1-4; 8 bases fit TRBD1. This CDR3 is built from 15 residues. Losses at the gene ends were 3 bases for V and 7 bases for J; bases not matched to a gene: 7. The DNA read from the CDR3 is TGTGCCAGCAGTTTTGGAGGGACAGGCTTTGAAAAA. Residues: CASSFGGTGFEK. The complete CDR3 reads CASSFGGTGFEKLFF.

This clone showed up many times. Coverage ceases 3 residues before the CDR3 finishes, and the germline J gene fills in the end. The chain joins TRBV2 to TRBJ1-4; 9 bases agree with TRBD1. The J segment lost 8 bases and the V segment lost 7 bases, leaving 8 bases of the junction unmatched. CDR1 SNHLY and CDR2 FYNNEI come from the germline V gene. The CDR3 is 14 residues long. The sequenced CDR3 bases are TGTGCCAGCAACGACAGGGGGACTTCAGAAAAA. Its protein is CASNDRGTSEK. The CDR3 reads in full as CASNDRGTSEKLFF.

This clone came up many times. Read coverage stops 3 residues before the CDR3 terminus; the germline J gene supplies the remainder. The V gene is TRBV12-3 or TRBV12-4, the J gene TRBJ1-5; D may be TRBD1 (5 bases). V was cut by 5 bases and J by 6 bases, with 14 bases left in between. This CDR3 region has 14 residues. CDR3 sequence: CASSNRQGSQPQHF. The part of the CDR3 DNA that was read is TGTGCCAGCAGTAATAGGCAGGGTTCTCAGCCC.